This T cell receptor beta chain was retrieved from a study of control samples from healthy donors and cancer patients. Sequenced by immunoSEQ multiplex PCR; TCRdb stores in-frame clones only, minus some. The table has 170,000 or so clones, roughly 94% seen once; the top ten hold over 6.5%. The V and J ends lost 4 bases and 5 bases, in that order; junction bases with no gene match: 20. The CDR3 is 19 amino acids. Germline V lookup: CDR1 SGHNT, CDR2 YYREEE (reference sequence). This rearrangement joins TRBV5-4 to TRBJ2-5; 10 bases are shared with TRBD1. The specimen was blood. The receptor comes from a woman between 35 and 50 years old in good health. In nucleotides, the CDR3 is TGTGCCAGCAGCCCCAACCTCTACACGACAGGGGGCTTGGGGGAGACCCAGTACTTC. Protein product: CASSPNLYTTGGLGETQYF.